This T cell receptor beta chain was documented in a study of shared clonotypes between healthy human individuals. Splitting the CD4+ cells yielded a CD45RA+ naive subset and a CD45RA-negative memory subset. This table comes from immunoSEQ multiplex PCR, and its TCRdb copy is limited to in-frame clones, with some not included. The table records around 2,000,000 clones, 85% to 95% of them present only once. The V and J ends lost 6 bases and 3 bases respectively, with 9 bases between them. Germline values: CDR1 MDHEN, CDR2 SYDVKM. The CDR3 sequence is 14 residues long. Sequencing input: naive CD4+ T cells sorted from blood. Stated subset: CD45RA+ positively selected. The sequence was collected from a man younger than 35 in good health. The chain uses TRBV28 and TRBJ1-6, with D tentatively TRBD1 (6 bases). The CDR3 region has the DNA TGTGCCAGCAGAGGGGGACTCTATAATTCACCCCTCCACTTT. This codes for CASRGGLYNSPLHF.